This T cell receptor (beta chain) was retrieved from a study of identical twins. It was template switching that added a universal primer site, and there were unique molecular identifiers on the cDNA. TCRdb used MiXCR to reprocess the 5' RACE reads, holding one entry per CDR3 protein. The table lists 1.5 million to 2 million distinct CDR3 sequences, about 32% of them singletons. Whole-study results and caveats: Excess twin sharing in beta out-of-frame sequences was weaker. In cord blood, abundant beta clonotypes had fewer insertions; memory showed no trend. The study reached conclusions through statistical analysis that was cross-sectional, not following the same donors.

This clonotype was observed many times. Its antigen is still unknown. The clonotype originates from a newborn girl in good health. What was sequenced was cord blood.

The CDR3: CASSTQYF. For the CDR3, the DNA is TGTGCCAGCAGCACGCAGTATTTT. The chain combines TRBV7-9 with TRBJ2-5; D call uncertain. The end of the DNA aligns better with TRBJ2-3, so the J call may be wrong. CDR3 length: 8 amino acids. CDR1 and CDR2 from the germline V gene are SEHNR and FQNEAQ (reference sequence).